A selection of T cell receptor beta chains follows, all from one sample in a study of blood T cell repertoires in COVID-19. Libraries were prepared by immunoSEQ multiplex PCR; TCRdb keeps only in-frame clonotypes and omits some of them. The sample lists approximately 110,000 clones; approximately 85% were seen once. Sequencing was performed on peripheral blood. Receptors originate from a woman aged 80 or over with COVID-19, enrolled during active disease. The CDR3 runs from the conserved cysteine through the conserved F or W. The order of the fields is V gene, clone size, D gene, J gene, CDR3 DNA, CDR3 protein. A D gene is named only where the DNA matches it firmly. Clone size, where shown, is once, few, many, or a class for clones that have expanded.

>TRBV28|-|TRBD1|TRBJ2-5
TGTGCCAGCAGTTCAGGGGGCCCGGCGGTTCAAGAGACCCAGTACTTC
CASSSGGPAVQETQYF
>TRBV2|once|TRBD2|TRBJ2-1
TGTGCCAGCAGTGAAAGGGGCGGGAGCCACAATGAGCAGTTCTTC
CASSERGGSHNEQFF
>TRBV7-2|-|-|TRBJ1-5
TGTGCCAGCAGCTTAGCACGGGATCAGCCCCAGCATTTT
CASSLARDQPQHF
>TRBV7-8|-|TRBD1|TRBJ2-7
TGTGCCAGCAGCTTTAGGACAGGGTTCGAGCAGTACTTC
CASSFRTGFEQYF
>TRBV5-1|-|TRBD2|TRBJ2-5
TGCGCCAGCAGCTTGGGGACTAGCGGGAGCGAGACCCAGTACTTC
CASSLGTSGSETQYF
>TRBV5-6|-|-|TRBJ1-6
TGTGCCAGCAGCACTGGTTGGGCCCCGAATAATTCACCCCTCCACTTT
CASSTGWAPNNSPLHF
>TRBV7-2|-|TRBD1|TRBJ1-5
TGTGCCAGCAGTCGGGACAGCAGCAATCAGCCCCAGCATTTT
CASSRDSSNQPQHF
>TRBV19|-|TRBD1|TRBJ2-7
TGTGCCACCTCACCCCGGGACAGGGGAGTGTACGAGCAGTACTTC
CATSPRDRGVYEQYF
>TRBV7-2|many|-|TRBJ1-2
TGTGCCAGCAGCTTAGGGTCGCAGGGCTATGGCTACACCTTC
CASSLGSQGYGYTF
>TRBV5-1|-|-|TRBJ2-7
TGCGCCAGCAGCTTGGACAGGGACTCCTACGAGCAGTACTTC
CASSLDRDSYEQYF
>TRBV13|-|-|TRBJ2-6
TGTGCCAGCAGCTTAGAGGGGCCCATCTCTGGGGCCAACGTCCTGACTTTC
CASSLEGPISGANVLTF
>TRBV3-1/TRBV3-2|-|TRBD1|TRBJ2-7
TGTGCCAGCAGCCTCCCGGACAGGGGTGCCGAGCAGTACTTC
CASSLPDRGAEQYF
>TRBV29-1|-|TRBD1|TRBJ2-5
TGCAGCGTCGGACAGGGGGCTAGGTCGACCCAGTACTTC
CSVGQGARSTQYF
>TRBV7-9|-|TRBD2|TRBJ2-1
TGTGCCAGCAGCACCAGCGGGAGTTACTACAATGAGCAGTTCTTC
CASSTSGSYYNEQFF
>TRBV5-1|-|-|TRBJ2-2
TGCGCCAGCAGCTTGGACGGGATAAACACCGGGGAGCTGTTTTTT
CASSLDGINTGELFF
>TRBV3-1/TRBV3-2|few|-|TRBJ2-1
TGTGCCAGCAGCCAAGGGCGGGCGTCTAATGAGCAGTTCTTC
CASSQGRASNEQFF
>TRBV5-1|-|-|TRBJ2-3
TGCGCCAGCAGCTTGTTCACCGACGGGGCAGATACGCAGTATTTT
CASSLFTDGADTQYF
>TRBV7-3|-|TRBD1|TRBJ2-7
TGTGCCAGCAGCCTCGACAGGGGACGCGAGCAGTACTTC
CASSLDRGREQYF
>TRBV4-2|-|TRBD2|TRBJ2-7
TGTGCCAGCAGCCAAGACCTAGCGGCCTACGAGCAGTACTTC
CASSQDLAAYEQYF
>TRBV7-3|few|TRBD1|TRBJ2-2
TGTGCCAGCAGCTTAACCGGGACAGGATCCACCGGGGAGCTGTTTTTT
CASSLTGTGSTGELFF
>TRBV2|-|TRBD2|TRBJ2-1
TGTGCCAGCAAGGGAGCGGGAGCACCCAATGAGCAGTTCTTC
CASKGAGAPNEQFF
>TRBV5-4|-|TRBD2|TRBJ2-2
TGTGCCAGCAGCAAAGTGCGGGAGGGAGGGACCGGGGAGCTGTTTTTT
CASSKVREGGTGELFF
>TRBV1|-|-|TRBJ2-7
TGCACCAGCAGCACTACCTATCCTCCGGGACAGGGGGCAAACGAGCAGTACTTC
CTSSTTYPPGQGANEQYF